This TCR beta chain was obtained from a study of T cells after yellow fever vaccination. Across the whole study: It was SMART-Seq v4 Ultra Low Input that prepared the fractions with low cell numbers. Study-wide results and limits: Bulk-population clonotypes that are abundant could appear as contaminants in FACS-sorted repertoires. A secondary response was less intense yet reached its peak sooner, at day 5 versus 15.

Losses at the gene ends were 6 bases for V and 2 bases for J; bases not matched to a gene: 3. This CDR3 contains 15 residues. CDR1 is SNHLY, CDR2 FYNNEI, per germline. This clonotype appeared a few times. Its target is unknown. 5'RACE template switching generated TCR cDNA, adding a universal primer site and UMIs. Using its own MiXCR run on the 5' RACE reads, TCRdb lists one record per CDR3 protein. The sample includes tens of thousands of distinct CDR3 sequences, over 7.5% of them seen just once. The TCR originated in a man aged 25 to 45 who received the YFV17D yellow fever vaccine. The J gene is TRBJ2-1, the V gene TRBV2; 11 bases align to TRBD2. The specimen was CD8+ T cells sorted from PBMCs, collected on the day of the yellow fever booster vaccination. The CDR3 spells CASRETSGTYNEQFF. For the CDR3, the DNA is TGTGCCAGCAGGGAGACTAGCGGGACCTACAATGAGCAGTTCTTC.